The clone carrying this TCR beta chain was seen only a few times. Antigen specificity is unknown. Sequence data for DNA of cultured CD4+ T cells were generated by the Oncomine TCR Beta short-read assay. TCRdb used MiXCR to reprocess the PCR reads, holding one entry per CDR3 protein. The sample holds nearly 15,000 distinct CDR3 sequences, less than 70% seen once. This record belongs to a study of vaccination and CD4 T cells after COVID-19. Treatment of the sample: approximately nine-day PBMC culture with coronavirus spike peptide pools or control peptides (ViraFEST assay). The source of this sequence is a human donor who had recovered from COVID-19. The source was CD4+ T cells from blood, cultured in vitro, collected before SARS-CoV-2 vaccination.

CDR3 nucleotides: TGTGCCAGCAGTGGGTCTAGCAATCAGCCCCAGCATTTT. Protein: CASSGSSNQPQHF. The chain has TRBV6-1 and TRBJ1-5; D is ambiguous. Germline values: CDR1 MNHNS, CDR2 SASEGT. This CDR3 spans 13 amino acids. Between the trimmed V and J ends, which lost 4 bases and 0 bases, there was a span of 4 bases.